This T cell receptor beta chain was sequenced for a study of T cell responses to AZD1222 COVID-19 vaccine (dated by TCRdb to the early 2020s). For the wider study: TCR sequencing was performed for roughly 250 trial participants, of whom about 200 were given two doses of AZD1222 and around 26 were given two doses of MenACWY control vaccine. Trial participants were enrolled by age into subgroups of 18-55, 56-69 and 70-plus years, and around 150, 29 and 61 TCR-sequenced participants, respectively, were included in these subgroups.

The time point tag for this specimen amounts to: about 28 days (+/-7) after the second vaccine dose. Because spike-specific TCR depth and breadth did not differ between the two schedules, AZD1222 recipients who got a second dose at roughly 4 weeks were pooled with those who got a second dose at roughly 12 weeks. Samples from vaccinated people were obtained from the UK trials COV001 and COV002, which included a single-blind randomized controlled phase 2/3 trial of AZD1222 (ChAdOx1 nCoV-19) in healthy adults. For TCRbeta chain sequencing, PBMC samples from trial participants were taken at day 0 and at day 28 after the second dose. This clone was seen just once. The clone's antigen remains unknown. Qualities for individual bases were not recorded, and no much larger clone is one base off. Points the paper makes about the study in general: After two AZD1222 doses, both the breadth and the depth of spike-specific TCRs were significantly higher than at day 0 and than in MenACWY recipients. Nearly half of unique spike-specific TCRs reportedly recognized epitopes outside regions mutated in the B.1.351 and B.1.1.7 variants. In the small 56-69-year group, the increase in depth fell short of significance, most likely because of low power. Participants were mostly white British and included more females than males, and it was suggested by the authors that clonal diversity may have been underestimated. Conclusions about previously exposed vaccinees are limited because only five to seven AZD1222 recipients were SARS-CoV-2 seropositive at baseline. The whole spike protein was spanned by vaccine-associated CD4 TCRs, and dominant responses were seen in regions 160-218 and 743-854. Because no day 14 peak-response samples were available, repertoires were characterized only after the peak T cell response.

The CDR3 sequence holds 15 residues, the cysteine and phenylalanine included. This entry keeps only the CDR3 DNA: 45 bases, framed from base 1. V loses 6 bases of germline sequence and J loses 2 bases, and the interval between the two ends is 17 bases. The germline V gene yields LGHNA for CDR1 and YNFKEQ for CDR2. The CDR3 regions of human TCRbeta chains were analyzed by immunosequencing. The study's processing was this. TCRs in the repertoires were compared against a reference library of SARS-CoV-2-specific TCRs that had been generated with the MIRA antigen-specificity platform. Breadth was defined as the fraction of unique TCRs that were SARS-CoV-2-associated, and depth was defined as the fraction of total T cells that were SARS-CoV-2-associated. Using the MIRA data, every spike-specific TCR was mapped to the spike region that the TCR reacted to and assigned to either a CD4 or a CD8 class. Log10-transformed breadth and depth values were compared by one-way ANOVA with Sidak's multiple comparisons tests. TCRdb took over this immuneACCESS table, retaining in-frame rearrangements with V and J assigned. Such tables are incomplete; in checked studies, under half of the missing clones stem from an unresolved V gene, and the remainder is unexplained. The V and J calls and clone size are taken from that table; D and trimming were inferred from the DNA. This sample lists roughly 77,000 clones; 90% were detected once. The ten largest clones take up more than 2.5% of the sample.

This receptor chain uses TRBV4-2 and TRBJ2-7; no D segment can be confidently identified. The sequence was obtained from an adult who received the AZD1222 COVID-19 vaccine. The material was peripheral blood, obtained 28 days after the second AZD1222 dose. This receptor carries the CDR3 CASSTGNTVPYEQYF. In nucleotides, the sequence is TGTGCCAGCAGTACCGGTAATACGGTCCCCTACGAGCAGTACTTC.